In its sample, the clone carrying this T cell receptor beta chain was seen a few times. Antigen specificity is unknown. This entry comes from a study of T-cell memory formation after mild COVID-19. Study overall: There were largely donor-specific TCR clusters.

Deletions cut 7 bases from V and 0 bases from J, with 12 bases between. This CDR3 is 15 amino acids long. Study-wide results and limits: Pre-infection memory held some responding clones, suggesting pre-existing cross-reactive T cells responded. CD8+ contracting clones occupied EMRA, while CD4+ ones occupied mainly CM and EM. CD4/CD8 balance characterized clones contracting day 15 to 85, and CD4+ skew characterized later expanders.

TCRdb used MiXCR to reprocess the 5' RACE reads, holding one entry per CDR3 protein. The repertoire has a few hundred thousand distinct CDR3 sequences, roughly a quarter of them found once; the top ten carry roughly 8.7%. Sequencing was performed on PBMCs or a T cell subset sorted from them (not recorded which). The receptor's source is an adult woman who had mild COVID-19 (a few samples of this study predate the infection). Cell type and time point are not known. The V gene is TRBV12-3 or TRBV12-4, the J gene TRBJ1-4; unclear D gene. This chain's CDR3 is CASMAFYATNEKLFF. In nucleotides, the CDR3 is TGTGCCAGCATGGCCTTCTATGCAACTAATGAAAAACTGTTTTTT.